Listed below are T cell receptor beta chains from one sample, sequenced in a study of T cell changes during pregnancy in multiple sclerosis. Sequenced by immunoSEQ multiplex PCR; TCRdb stores in-frame clones only, minus some. The table has 50,000 to 70,000 clones, just under 95% seen once. The source material was peripheral blood, sampled in the second trimester of pregnancy. The receptors come from a female donor with multiple sclerosis, enrolled in a pregnancy study. CDR3s include the opening cysteine and the closing phenylalanine or tryptophan. The D gene is left open where the match is weak. Clone size is not always given. Where it is, it says once, few, many or a class for expanded clones.

abundance	v_gene	d_gene	j_gene	CDR3aa	CDR3nt
.	TRBV28	.	TRBJ2-7	CASSFRQRGYGQYF	TGTGCCAGCAGTTTTCGGCAAAGGGGGTACGGGCAGTACTTC
once	TRBV6-1	TRBD1	TRBJ2-5	CASGQGRQETQYF	TGTGCCAGCGGACAGGGGAGGCAAGAGACCCAGTACTTC
.	TRBV5-4	.	TRBJ2-7	CASSLNLGQYYEQYF	TGTGCCAGCAGCCTAAACCTCGGACAGTACTACGAGCAGTACTTC
.	TRBV29-1	.	TRBJ1-1	CSVEHTENTEAFF	TGCAGCGTTGAACACACCGAGAACACTGAAGCTTTCTTT
.	TRBV4-2	.	TRBJ2-3	CASSGRVTDTQYF	TGTGCCAGCAGCGGCAGGGTCACAGATACGCAGTATTTT
once	TRBV5-1	TRBD1	TRBJ2-3	CASSLRGQVTDTQYF	TGCGCCAGCAGCTTGCGAGGACAGGTCACAGATACGCAGTATTTT
.	TRBV4-1	TRBD1	TRBJ1-4	CASSQDGTGGGLRLFF	TGCGCCAGCAGCCAGGATGGGACAGGGGGCGGACTACGGCTGTTTTTT
.	TRBV6-4	.	TRBJ2-1	CASSPELGNYNEQFF	TGTGCCAGCAGTCCAGAGCTAGGTAACTACAATGAGCAGTTCTTC
.	TRBV10-3	TRBD1	TRBJ2-1	CATIEGASYNEQFF	TGTGCCACCATTGAGGGGGCCTCCTACAATGAGCAGTTCTTC
.	TRBV30	.	TRBJ2-7	CAWSGHRTYEQYF	TGTGCCTGGAGTGGACACAGGACCTACGAGCAGTACTTC
.	TRBV9	TRBD2	TRBJ2-1	CASSVAPGLAAEQFF	TGTGCCAGCAGCGTAGCCCCAGGACTAGCAGCTGAGCAGTTCTTC
.	TRBV7-2	.	TRBJ2-7	CASSHGERFYEQYF	TGTGCCAGCAGCCACGGGGAAAGGTTCTACGAGCAGTACTTC
.	TRBV4-3	.	TRBJ2-6	CASSQSEPAIYSGANVLTF	TGCGCCAGCAGCCAATCTGAGCCTGCCATCTACTCTGGGGCCAACGTCCTGACTTTC
.	TRBV25-1	TRBD2	TRBJ2-1	CASSTGLAEQFF	TGTGCCAGCAGTACGGGACTAGCTGAGCAGTTCTTC
.	TRBV19	TRBD1	TRBJ2-3	CASIDRVTDTQYF	TGTGCCAGTATCGACAGGGTCACAGATACGCAGTATTTT
.	TRBV4-2	TRBD1	TRBJ2-7	CASSQALRDSSYEQYF	TGTGCCAGCAGCCAAGCTCTTCGGGACAGTTCCTACGAGCAGTACTTC
.	TRBV30	TRBD2	TRBJ2-1	CAWSVAGATRQQFF	TGTGCCTGGAGTGTAGCGGGAGCGACCCGTCAGCAGTTCTTC
.	TRBV19	.	TRBJ2-5	CASSLQGETQYF	TGTGCCAGTAGTCTACAGGGAGAGACCCAGTACTTC
.	TRBV27	.	TRBJ2-1	CASSLTRSSYNEQFF	TGTGCCAGCAGTTTAACTCGGAGCTCCTACAATGAGCAGTTCTTC
.	TRBV5-4	TRBD2	TRBJ2-3	CASSLGQGLVPSPDTQYF	TGTGCCAGCAGCTTGGGGCAGGGACTAGTTCCATCTCCAGATACGCAGTATTTT
.	TRBV18	TRBD2	TRBJ2-1	CASSPWGEGRNEQFF	TGTGCCAGCTCACCATGGGGGGAGGGCCGGAATGAGCAGTTCTTC
.	TRBV28	.	TRBJ1-2	CASSFSTKGGYTF	TGTGCCAGCAGTTTTTCGACTAAAGGGGGCTACACCTTC
.	TRBV10-1	TRBD2	TRBJ2-3	CASSITAGEGADTQYF	TGCGCCAGCAGCATCACAGCGGGAGAGGGCGCAGATACGCAGTATTTT
.	TRBV15	TRBD1	TRBJ1-4	CATSRGQGARSEKLFF	TGTGCCACCAGCCGGGGACAGGGGGCTCGTTCGGAAAAACTGTTTTTT
.	TRBV7-9	TRBD1	TRBJ1-4	CASSLAGTVNEKLFF	TGTGCCAGCAGCTTAGCGGGGACAGTGAATGAAAAACTGTTTTTT
.	TRBV18	.	TRBJ2-5	CASSPPSDSQETQYF	TGTGCCAGCTCACCACCATCGGACAGCCAAGAGACCCAGTACTTC
.	TRBV9	.	TRBJ2-5	CASSVPRSAYKETQYF	TGTGCCAGCAGCGTACCCCGTTCAGCGTATAAAGAGACCCAGTACTTC
once	TRBV5-1	.	TRBJ2-5	CASSLVAAQETQYF	TGCGCCAGCAGCTTGGTAGCAGCGCAAGAGACCCAGTACTTC
medium-sized	TRBV18	TRBD1	TRBJ1-1	CASSATGGTEAFF	TGTGCCAGCTCAGCGACAGGGGGGACTGAAGCTTTCTTT
.	TRBV27	TRBD1	TRBJ1-4	CASSLTTGSEKLFF	TGTGCCAGCAGTTTAACGACAGGGAGTGAAAAACTGTTTTTT
.	TRBV5-1	TRBD2	TRBJ2-2	CASSLGTGRAYTGELFF	TGCGCCAGCAGCTTGGGAACGGGGAGGGCCTACACCGGGGAGCTGTTTTTT
.	TRBV6-4	.	TRBJ1-5	CASSEDNNQPQHF	TGTGCCAGCAGTGAGGACAACAATCAGCCCCAGCATTTT
.	TRBV18	.	TRBJ2-3	CASSPWAASTDTQYF	TGTGCCAGCTCACCATGGGCAGCTAGCACAGATACGCAGTATTTT
once	TRBV7-9	TRBD1	TRBJ1-1	CASSLAAGTVTEAFF	TGTGCCAGCAGCTTAGCCGCAGGGACAGTGACTGAAGCTTTCTTT
.	TRBV25-1	.	TRBJ1-4	CASSSLTNEKLFF	TGTGCCAGCAGCTCCTTGACTAATGAAAAACTGTTTTTT
once	TRBV28	TRBD1	TRBJ2-4	CASSPQGQGKNIQYF	TGTGCCAGCAGTCCCCAGGGACAGGGTAAAAACATTCAGTACTTC
.	TRBV7-7	.	TRBJ2-7	CASSPPGSSYEQYF	TGTGCCAGCAGCCCCCCCGGGTCCTCCTACGAGCAGTACTTC
.	TRBV7-2	TRBD1	TRBJ2-7	CASSSPSLGQGHRYEQYF	TGTGCCAGCAGCTCCCCTTCCCTAGGACAGGGACACCGCTACGAGCAGTACTTC
once	TRBV10-3	.	TRBJ2-5	CAISESNSQETQYF	TGTGCCATCAGTGAGTCGAACAGCCAAGAGACCCAGTACTTC
.	TRBV19	TRBD1	TRBJ1-2	CASSRTVGTGVRGYTF	TGTGCCAGTAGTCGTACTGTCGGGACAGGGGTACGTGGCTACACCTTC
.	TRBV6-5	TRBD1	TRBJ1-2	CATCRQGVTYGYTF	TGTGCCACCTGCCGACAGGGGGTAACCTATGGCTACACCTTC
.	TRBV5-6	.	TRBJ2-4	CASSLGKGNIQYF	TGTGCCAGCAGCTTGGGGAAGGGGAACATTCAGTACTTC
.	TRBV11-2	TRBD2	TRBJ2-1	CASSTGLVAHNEQFF	TGTGCCAGCAGCACCGGACTAGTCGCCCACAATGAGCAGTTCTTC
.	TRBV4-1	.	TRBJ2-7	CASSQDALADEQYF	TGCGCCAGCAGCCAAGACGCCTTAGCCGACGAGCAGTACTTC
.	TRBV9	.	TRBJ2-7	CASSVEVGGYYEQYF	TGTGCCAGCAGCGTAGAGGTCGGCGGATATTACGAGCAGTACTTC
.	TRBV19	.	TRBJ2-3	CATKLSTSTDTQYF	TGTGCCACCAAGTTGTCGACTAGCACAGATACGCAGTATTTT
.	TRBV4-3	.	TRBJ1-5	CASSQVTGAGPQHF	TGCGCCAGCAGCCAAGTAACGGGTGCGGGGCCCCAGCATTTT
.	TRBV12-5	TRBD1	TRBJ1-5	CASGLGQGYQPQHF	TGTGCTAGTGGTTTGGGACAGGGCTATCAGCCCCAGCATTTT
once	TRBV7-2	.	TRBJ2-1	CASRFRGGRGNEQFF	TGTGCCAGCAGATTCAGGGGCGGGAGAGGGAATGAGCAGTTCTTC
few	TRBV13	.	TRBJ1-2	CASRSQGVYGYTF	TGTGCCAGCAGGTCACAGGGAGTCTACGGCTACACCTTC
.	TRBV19	.	TRBJ2-4	CASSIQGSGSNIQYF	TGTGCCAGTAGCATCCAGGGAAGTGGGTCAAACATTCAGTACTTC